The entry below gives a single T cell receptor (beta chain) sequence along with its context. The antigen is unknown. A roughly 2.5 ml blood sample was drawn per donor. Germline V gives CDR1 SGHDT, CDR2 YYEEEE. This CDR3 comprises 14 residues. These data belong to a study of monozygotic twins with inflammatory bowel disease. Each CDR3 protein gets one entry in TCRdb, which reprocessed the 5' RACE reads and gives no DNA. The sample totals some 89,000 distinct CDR3 sequences; its top ten clones hold about 8%. Study results and caveats: Using the inverse Simpson index, IBD patients had lower TCRbeta diversity than healthy co-twins. Immunosuppressive treatment differences may have increased patient repertoire variability.

The specimen sequenced was blood. This clonotype was sampled from a human donor with ulcerative colitis or Crohn's disease, or a healthy co-twin of an affected twin (not recorded which). The V gene is TRBV5-6, the J gene TRBJ2-5. CDR3 sequence: CASSLWSTGETQYF. Combining the CDR3 with reference TRBV5-6 and TRBJ2-5 gives the whole variable domain DAGVTQSPTHLIKTRGQQVTLRCSPKSGHDTVSWYQQALGQGPQFIFQYYEEEERQRGNFPDRFSGHQFPNYSSELNVNALLLGDSALYLCASSLWSTGETQYFGPGTRLLVL.